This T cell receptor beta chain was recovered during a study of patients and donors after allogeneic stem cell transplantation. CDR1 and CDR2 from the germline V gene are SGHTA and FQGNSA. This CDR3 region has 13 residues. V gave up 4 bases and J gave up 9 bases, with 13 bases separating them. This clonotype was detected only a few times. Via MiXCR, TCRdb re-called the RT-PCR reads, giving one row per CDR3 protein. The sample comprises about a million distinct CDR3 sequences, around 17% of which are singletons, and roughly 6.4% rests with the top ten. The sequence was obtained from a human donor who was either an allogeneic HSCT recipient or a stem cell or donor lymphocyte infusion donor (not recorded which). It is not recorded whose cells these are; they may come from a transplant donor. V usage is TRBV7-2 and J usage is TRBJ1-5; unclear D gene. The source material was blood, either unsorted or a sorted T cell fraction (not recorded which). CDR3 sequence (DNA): TGTGCCAGCAGCTCCGGGTTTGGGCGGCCCCAGCATTTT. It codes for CASSSGFGRPQHF.